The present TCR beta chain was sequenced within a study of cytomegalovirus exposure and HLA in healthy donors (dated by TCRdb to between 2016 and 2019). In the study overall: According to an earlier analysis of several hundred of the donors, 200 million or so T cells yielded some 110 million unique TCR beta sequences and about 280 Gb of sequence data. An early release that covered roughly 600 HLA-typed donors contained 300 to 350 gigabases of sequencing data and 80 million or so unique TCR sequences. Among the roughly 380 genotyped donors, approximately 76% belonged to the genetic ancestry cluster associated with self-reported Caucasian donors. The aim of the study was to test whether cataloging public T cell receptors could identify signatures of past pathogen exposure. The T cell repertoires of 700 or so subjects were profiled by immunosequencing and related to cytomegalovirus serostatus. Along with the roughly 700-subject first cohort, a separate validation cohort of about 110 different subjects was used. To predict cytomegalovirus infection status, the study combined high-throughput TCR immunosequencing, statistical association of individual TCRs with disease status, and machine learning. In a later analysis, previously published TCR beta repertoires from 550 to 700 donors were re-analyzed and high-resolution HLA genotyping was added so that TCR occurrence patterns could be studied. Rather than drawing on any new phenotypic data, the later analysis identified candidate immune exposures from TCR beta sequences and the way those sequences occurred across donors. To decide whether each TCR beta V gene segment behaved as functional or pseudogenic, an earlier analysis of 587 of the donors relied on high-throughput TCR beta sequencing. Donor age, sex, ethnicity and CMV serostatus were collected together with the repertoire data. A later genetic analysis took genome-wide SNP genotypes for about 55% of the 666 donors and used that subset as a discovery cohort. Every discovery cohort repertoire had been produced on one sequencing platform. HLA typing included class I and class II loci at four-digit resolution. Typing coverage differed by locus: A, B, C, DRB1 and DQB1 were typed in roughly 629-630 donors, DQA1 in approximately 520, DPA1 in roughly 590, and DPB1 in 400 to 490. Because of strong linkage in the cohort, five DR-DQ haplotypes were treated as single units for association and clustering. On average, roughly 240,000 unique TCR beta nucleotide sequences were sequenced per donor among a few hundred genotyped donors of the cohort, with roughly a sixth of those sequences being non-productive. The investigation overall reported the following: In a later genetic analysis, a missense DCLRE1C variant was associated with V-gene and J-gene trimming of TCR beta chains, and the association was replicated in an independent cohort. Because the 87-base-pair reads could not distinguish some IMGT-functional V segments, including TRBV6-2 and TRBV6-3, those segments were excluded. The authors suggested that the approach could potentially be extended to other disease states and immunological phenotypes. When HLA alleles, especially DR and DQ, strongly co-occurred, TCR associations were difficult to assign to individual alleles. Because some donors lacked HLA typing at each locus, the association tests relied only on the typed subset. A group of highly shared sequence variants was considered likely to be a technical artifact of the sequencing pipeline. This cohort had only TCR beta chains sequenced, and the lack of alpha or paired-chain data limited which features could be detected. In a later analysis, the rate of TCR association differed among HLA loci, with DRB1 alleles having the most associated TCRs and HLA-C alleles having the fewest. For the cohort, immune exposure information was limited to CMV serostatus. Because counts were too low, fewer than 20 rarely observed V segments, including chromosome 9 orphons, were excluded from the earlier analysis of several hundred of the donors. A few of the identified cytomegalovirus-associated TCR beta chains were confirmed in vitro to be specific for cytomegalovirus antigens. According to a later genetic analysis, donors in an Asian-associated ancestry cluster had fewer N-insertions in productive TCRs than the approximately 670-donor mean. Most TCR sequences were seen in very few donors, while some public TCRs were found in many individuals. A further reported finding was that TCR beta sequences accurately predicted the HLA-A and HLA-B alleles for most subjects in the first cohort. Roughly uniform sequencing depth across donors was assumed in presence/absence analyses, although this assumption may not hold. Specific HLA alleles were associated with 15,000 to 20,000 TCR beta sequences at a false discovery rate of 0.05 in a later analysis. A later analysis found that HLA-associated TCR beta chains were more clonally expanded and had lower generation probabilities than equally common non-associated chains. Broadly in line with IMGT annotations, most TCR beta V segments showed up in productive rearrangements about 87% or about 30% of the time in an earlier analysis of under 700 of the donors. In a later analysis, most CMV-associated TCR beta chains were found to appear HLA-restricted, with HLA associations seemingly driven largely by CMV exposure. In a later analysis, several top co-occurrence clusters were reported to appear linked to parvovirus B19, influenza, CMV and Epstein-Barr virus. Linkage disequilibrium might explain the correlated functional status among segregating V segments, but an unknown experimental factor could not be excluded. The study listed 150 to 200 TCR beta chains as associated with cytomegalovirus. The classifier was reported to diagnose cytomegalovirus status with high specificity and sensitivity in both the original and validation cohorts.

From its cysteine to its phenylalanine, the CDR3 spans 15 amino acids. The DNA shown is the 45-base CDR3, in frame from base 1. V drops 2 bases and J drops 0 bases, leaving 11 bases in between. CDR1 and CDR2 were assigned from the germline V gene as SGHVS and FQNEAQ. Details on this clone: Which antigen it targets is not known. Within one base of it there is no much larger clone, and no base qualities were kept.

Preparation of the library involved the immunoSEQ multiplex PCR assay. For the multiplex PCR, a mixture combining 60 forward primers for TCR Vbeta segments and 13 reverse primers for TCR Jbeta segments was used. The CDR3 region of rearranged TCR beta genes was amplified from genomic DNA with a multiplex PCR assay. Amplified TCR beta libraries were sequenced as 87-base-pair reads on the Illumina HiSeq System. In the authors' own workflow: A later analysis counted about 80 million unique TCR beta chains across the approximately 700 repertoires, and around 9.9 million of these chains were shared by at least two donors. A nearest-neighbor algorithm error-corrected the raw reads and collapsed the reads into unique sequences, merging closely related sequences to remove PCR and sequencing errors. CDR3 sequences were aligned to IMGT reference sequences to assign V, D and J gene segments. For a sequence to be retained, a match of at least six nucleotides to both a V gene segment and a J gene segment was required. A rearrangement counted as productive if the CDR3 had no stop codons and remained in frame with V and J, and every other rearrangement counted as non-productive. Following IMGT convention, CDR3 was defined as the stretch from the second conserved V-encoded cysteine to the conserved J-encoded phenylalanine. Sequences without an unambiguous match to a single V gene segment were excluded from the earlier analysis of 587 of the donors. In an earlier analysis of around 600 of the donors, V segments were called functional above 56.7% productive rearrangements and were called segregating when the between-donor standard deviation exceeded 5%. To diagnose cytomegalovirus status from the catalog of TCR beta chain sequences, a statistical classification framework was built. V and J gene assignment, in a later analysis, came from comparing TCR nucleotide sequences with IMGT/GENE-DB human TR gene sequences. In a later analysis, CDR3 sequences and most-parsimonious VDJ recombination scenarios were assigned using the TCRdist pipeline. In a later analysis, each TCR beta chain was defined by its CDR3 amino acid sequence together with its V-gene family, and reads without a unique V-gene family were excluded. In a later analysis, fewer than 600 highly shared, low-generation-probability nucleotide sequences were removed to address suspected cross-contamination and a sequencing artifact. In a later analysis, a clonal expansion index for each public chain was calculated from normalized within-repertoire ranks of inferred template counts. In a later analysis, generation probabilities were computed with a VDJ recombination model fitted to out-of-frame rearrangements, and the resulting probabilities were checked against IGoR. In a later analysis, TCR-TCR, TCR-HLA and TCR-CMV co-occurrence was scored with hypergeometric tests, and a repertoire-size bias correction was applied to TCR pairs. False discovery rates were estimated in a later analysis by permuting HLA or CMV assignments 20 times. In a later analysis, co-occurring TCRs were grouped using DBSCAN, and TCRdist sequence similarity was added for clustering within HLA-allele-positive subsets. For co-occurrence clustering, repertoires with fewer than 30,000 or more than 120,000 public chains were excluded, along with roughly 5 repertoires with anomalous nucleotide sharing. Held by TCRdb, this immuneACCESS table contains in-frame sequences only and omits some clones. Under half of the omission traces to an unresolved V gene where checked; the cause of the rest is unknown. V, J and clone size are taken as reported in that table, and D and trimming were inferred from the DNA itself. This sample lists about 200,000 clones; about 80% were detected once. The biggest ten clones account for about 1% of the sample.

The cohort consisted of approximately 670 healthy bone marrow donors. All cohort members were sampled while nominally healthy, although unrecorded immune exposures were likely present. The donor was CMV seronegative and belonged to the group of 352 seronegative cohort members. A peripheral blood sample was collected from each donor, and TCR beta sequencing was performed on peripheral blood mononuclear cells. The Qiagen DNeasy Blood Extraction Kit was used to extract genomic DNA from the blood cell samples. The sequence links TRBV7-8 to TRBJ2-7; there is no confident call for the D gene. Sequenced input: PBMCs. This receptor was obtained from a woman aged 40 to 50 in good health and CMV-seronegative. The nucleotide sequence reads TGTGCCAGCAGCTTATTCCCTGAGAGCTCCTACGAGCAGTACTTC. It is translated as CASSLFPESSYEQYF.